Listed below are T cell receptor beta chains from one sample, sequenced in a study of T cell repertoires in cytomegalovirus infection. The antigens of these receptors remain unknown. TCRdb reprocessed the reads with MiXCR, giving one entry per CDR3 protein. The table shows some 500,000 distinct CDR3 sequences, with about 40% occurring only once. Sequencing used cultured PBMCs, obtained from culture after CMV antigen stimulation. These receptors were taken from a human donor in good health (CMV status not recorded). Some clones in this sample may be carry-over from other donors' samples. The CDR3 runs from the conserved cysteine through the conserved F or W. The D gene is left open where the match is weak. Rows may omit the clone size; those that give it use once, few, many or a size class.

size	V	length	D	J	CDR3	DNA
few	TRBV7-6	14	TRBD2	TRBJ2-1	CASSLAGIDGLAGF	TGTGCCAGCAGCTTAGCGGGGATTGACGGACTAGCGGGTTTC
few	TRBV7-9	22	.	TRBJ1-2	CASSLFSFRDTDNKPINYGYTF	TGTGCCAGCAGCTTATTCTCCTTCCGGGACACCGATAATAAACCAATTAACTATGGCTACACCTTC
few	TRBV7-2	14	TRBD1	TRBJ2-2	CASSLRQGIGELFF	TGTGCCAGCAGCTTGAGACAGGGAATCGGGGAGCTGTTTTTT
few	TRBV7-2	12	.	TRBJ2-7	CASSLPLGEQYF	TGTGCCAGCAGCCTCCCCCTGGGCGAGCAGTACTTC
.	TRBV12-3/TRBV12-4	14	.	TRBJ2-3	CASTEGGATDTQYF	TGTGCCAGCACCGAGGGTGGCGCCACAGATACGCAGTATTTT
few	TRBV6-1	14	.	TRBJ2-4	CASSEAQGGDIQYF	TGTGCCAGCAGTGAAGCCCAGGGTGGGGACATTCAGTACTTC
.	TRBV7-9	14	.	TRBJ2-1	CASSLDSGYDEQFF	TGTGCCAGCAGCCTAGACAGTGGGTACGATGAGCAGTTCTTC
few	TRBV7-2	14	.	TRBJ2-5	CASSPAGGGPPQYF	TGTGCCAGCAGCCCCGCTGGGGGGGGGCCCCCCCAGTACTTC
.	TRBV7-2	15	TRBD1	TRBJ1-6	CASSPRQGMSSPLHF	TGTGCCAGCAGCCCGCGACAGGGGATGAGTTCACCCCTCCACTTT
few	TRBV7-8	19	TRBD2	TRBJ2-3	CASSLARTSGRRSTDTQYF	TGTGCCAGCAGCTTAGCCCGGACTAGCGGGAGGAGGAGCACAGATACGCAGTATTTT
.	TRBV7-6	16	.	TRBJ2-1	CASSSVTRDRHNEQFF	TGTGCCAGCAGCTCCGTGACCAGAGACAGACACAATGAGCAGTTCTTC
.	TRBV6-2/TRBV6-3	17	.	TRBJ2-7	CASSSFGGPQSSYEQYF	TGTGCCAGCAGTTCCTTCGGGGGGCCCCAGAGCTCCTACGAGCAGTACTTC
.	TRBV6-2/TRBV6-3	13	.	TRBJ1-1	CASSYFPRTEAFF	TGTGCCAGCAGTTACTTCCCTAGGACTGAAGCTTTCTTT
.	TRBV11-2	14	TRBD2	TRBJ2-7	CASSVLAGVVVQYF	TGTGCCAGCAGCGTACTAGCGGGAGTTGTAGTGCAGTACTTC
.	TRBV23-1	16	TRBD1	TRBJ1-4	CASSQSPGTAYEKLFF	TGCGCCAGCAGTCAATCCCCCGGGACAGCGTACGAAAAACTGTTTTTT
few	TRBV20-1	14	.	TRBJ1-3	CSARPLSSGNTIYF	TGCAGTGCACGCCCCTTAAGCTCTGGAAACACCATATATTTT
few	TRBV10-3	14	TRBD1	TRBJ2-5	CAISEGGQGETQYF	TGTGCCATCAGTGAGGGGGGACAGGGAGAGACCCAGTACTTC
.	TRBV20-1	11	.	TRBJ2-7	CSAALSNEQYF	TGCAGTGCTGCCCTCTCAAACGAGCAGTACTTC
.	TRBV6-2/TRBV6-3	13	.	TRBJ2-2	CASSTRIAGELFF	TGTGCCAGCAGCACTAGAATTGCCGGGGAGCTGTTTTTT
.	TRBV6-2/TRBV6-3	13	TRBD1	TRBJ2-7	CASTRTGSYEQYF	TGTGCCAGCACGCGGACAGGGAGCTACGAGCAGTACTTC
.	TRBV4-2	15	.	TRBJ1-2	CASSQPGGGYTGYTF	TGTGCCAGCAGCCAACCAGGAGGAGGGTACACTGGCTACACCTTC
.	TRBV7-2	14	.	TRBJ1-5	CASSLDGRRQPQHF	TGTGCCAGCAGCTTGGATGGGAGAAGACAGCCCCAGCATTTT
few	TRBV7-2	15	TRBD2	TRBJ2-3	CASSLQGGGADTQYF	TGTGCCAGCAGCTTACAGGGCGGGGGGGCAGATACGCAGTATTTT
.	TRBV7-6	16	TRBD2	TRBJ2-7	CASSAGLAGNRNEQYF	TGTGCCAGCAGCGCAGGACTAGCGGGAAATAGAAACGAGCAGTACTTC
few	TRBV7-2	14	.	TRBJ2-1	CASTPGGIRNEQFF	TGTGCCAGCACCCCCGGGGGAATTCGGAATGAGCAGTTCTTC
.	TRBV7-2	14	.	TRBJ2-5	CASSGTTASETQYF	TGTGCCAGCAGCGGAACGACAGCCTCAGAGACCCAGTACTTC
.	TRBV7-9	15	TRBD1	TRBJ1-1	CASSLGGQGLSEAFF	TGTGCCAGCAGCTTAGGCGGACAGGGGTTATCTGAAGCTTTCTTT
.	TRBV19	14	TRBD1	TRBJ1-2	CASSMGQANYGYTF	TGTGCCAGTAGTATGGGACAGGCTAACTATGGCTACACCTTC
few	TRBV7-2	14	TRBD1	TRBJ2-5	CASSPDRLQETQYF	TGTGCCAGCAGCCCGGACAGGTTGCAGGAGACCCAGTACTTC
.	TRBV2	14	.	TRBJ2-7	CASRSREQAYEQYF	TGTGCCAGCAGATCGCGGGAACAAGCCTACGAGCAGTACTTC
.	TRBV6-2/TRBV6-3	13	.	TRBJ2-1	CASSPPVRHEQFF	TGTGCCAGCAGTCCCCCCGTGAGGCATGAGCAGTTCTTC
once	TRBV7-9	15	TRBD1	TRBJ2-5	CASSLGGDSQETQYF	TGTGCCAGCAGCTTAGGAGGGGACAGTCAAGAGACCCAGTACTTC
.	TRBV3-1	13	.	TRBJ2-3	CASSQDLDGTQYF	TGTGCCAGCAGCCAAGATCTCGATGGTACGCAGTATTTT
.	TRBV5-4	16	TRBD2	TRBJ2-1	CASSLGRSGGYNEQFF	TGTGCCAGCAGCTTAGGGCGTAGCGGGGGATACAATGAGCAGTTCTTC
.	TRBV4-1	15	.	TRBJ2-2	CASSLDTGEAGELFF	TGCGCCAGCAGCCTAGATACAGGGGAGGCCGGGGAGCTGTTTTTT
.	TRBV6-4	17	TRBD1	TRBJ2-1	CASRPGQGNSAYNEQFF	TGTGCCAGCAGACCGGGACAGGGTAATTCAGCCTACAATGAGCAGTTCTTC
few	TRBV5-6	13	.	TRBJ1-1	CASSLDLSGIAFF	TGTGCCAGCAGCTTGGACCTATCTGGAATAGCTTTCTTT